This T cell receptor (beta chain) was documented in a study of blood T cell repertoires in COVID-19. Across the whole study: Material from acute and convalescent COVID-19 was sourced from the United States, Italy and Spain. From T cells, B-cell-depleted T cells, or PBMCs came the material, which was cDNA or gDNA.

Under the authors' procedure: Amplification of reference gene primers provided the estimated nucleated cell counts. This table comes from immunoSEQ multiplex PCR, and its TCRdb copy is limited to in-frame clones, with some not included. The V and J calls and clone size are taken from that table; D and trimming were inferred from the DNA. Here the sample spans about 79,000 clones, around 88% being singletons. The source of this sequence is a man between 65 and 85 years old with active or convalescent COVID-19. Sequencing was carried out using peripheral blood.

In DNA, the CDR3 is TGCGCCAGCAGCTTGGCTAGAAGCTCCTACAATGAGCAGTTCTTC. The encoded protein is CASSLARSSYNEQFF. The V and J genes are TRBV5-1 and TRBJ2-1; no firm D call. V lost 0 bases, J lost 0 bases, and 7 bases lay in between. Per the germline V gene, CDR1 is SGHRS and CDR2 is YFSETQ. The CDR3 totals 15 residues.